This TCR beta chain emerged from a study of blood T cell repertoires in COVID-19 (dated by TCRdb to between 2020 and 2021). Describing the broader study: Samples covering the acute and convalescent phases of COVID-19 were provided by collaborators in the United States, Italy and Spain. Subjects who had been exposed to COVID-19, were actively infected with it, or had recovered from it provided the deeply sampled blood TCRbeta repertoires that made up the dataset. The samples were drawn from two sources: the first 160 participants of the ongoing ImmuneRACE study, and 1,254 subjects contributed by 6 global collaborators. The repertoires were released in a freely available public database intended as a resource for research on the immune response to SARS-CoV-2. Where available, HLA class I and class II types were obtained from metadata supplied by the sample provider rather than from assay-based typing. The sample metadata nearly always contained a de-identified subject ID, COVID-19 status, age in years and sex. The prospective study material was composed of cDNA or gDNA derived from T cells, B-cell-depleted T cells, or PBMCs.

The immunoSEQ Assay, a bias-controlled multiplex PCR, was used to amplify TCRbeta CDR3 regions from genomic DNA. The original methods were these. Nucleated cell counts per sample were estimated from amplification of reference gene primers within the assay. To quantify the absolute abundance of each unique TCRbeta CDR3 rearrangement, sequence reads were collapsed and filtered. For each sample, productive Simpson clonality was calculated by taking the square root of Simpson's diversity index across productive rearrangements. TCRdb provides this immuneACCESS table in a form limited to in-frame rearrangements. Some clones are lacking; in checked studies, under half of them reflect an unresolved V gene, and why the rest are absent is not known. D and trimming come from the DNA, and the V and J calls and clone size come from that table. A total of about 130,000 clones appear in this sample, about 70% of them only once. The ten largest make up under 2.5% of the sample.

Here V drops 7 bases and J drops 2 bases, and the junction holds 8 bases not matched to any gene. Spanning cysteine to phenylalanine, the CDR3 consists of 14 amino acids. The read is trimmed to its CDR3 DNA, 42 bases read in frame from base 1. CDR1 and CDR2 were assigned from the germline V gene as SQVTM and ANQGSEA. Study-wide findings and limitations: The quantity of clinical and demographic metadata differed by source and by participant and was supplied without curation.

In regard to this clone: The antigen it binds to is not known. Base-call qualities are not available, and no considerably larger clone is one nucleotide away.

Each collaborating institution followed its own protocols to collect whole blood in K2EDTA tubes. For TCRbeta analysis, collaborators shipped samples as frozen whole blood, isolated PBMCs, or DNA extracted from either of those sample types. This sequence originates from a woman aged 70-85 years with acute or convalescent COVID-19. What was sequenced was peripheral blood. The chain uses TRBV29-1 and TRBJ1-2; 9 nucleotides in the junction match TRBD1. The CDR3 region has the sequence CSARDRVTNYGYTF. The base sequence is TGCAGCGCTCGGGACAGGGTGACGAACTATGGCTACACCTTC.